This TCR beta chain was documented in a study of blood T cell repertoires in COVID-19. Study-level information: Specimens from acute and convalescent COVID-19 originated in the United States, Italy and Spain. The analysed material was cDNA or gDNA that came from T cells, B-cell-depleted T cells, or PBMCs.

Source study methods: Researchers report that nucleated cell counts were estimated from reference gene primer amplification. Method: immunoSEQ multiplex PCR; TCRdb's copy keeps in-frame clones and lacks some. V, J and clone size are those of that table, while D and trimming were read from the DNA. The sample lists about 180,000 clones, approximately 85% occurring once. V lost 4 bases, J lost 1 base, and 10 bases lay in between. CDR1 SQVTM and CDR2 ANQGSEA come from the germline V gene. CDR3 length: 13 amino acids. This receptor was taken from an elderly man with COVID-19, enrolled during active disease. Sequencing input: peripheral blood. The V gene is TRBV29-1, the J gene TRBJ1-1; D gene uncertain. This CDR3 is CSVVAASNTEAFF. The CDR3 DNA sequence: TGCAGCGTTGTAGCGGCTTCGAACACTGAAGCTTTCTTT.